This is a list of T cell receptor beta chains from one sample in a study of T cells in Graves' hyperthyroidism and ophthalmopathy. TCRdb redid the calling of the multiplex PCR reads with MiXCR, one entry per CDR3 protein. The data hold 650,000 to 800,000 distinct CDR3 sequences, with 45% observed a single time. The sample was peripheral blood or thyroid tissue (not recorded which). The receptors come from an adult man with Graves' disease, either hyperthyroidism or ophthalmopathy (not recorded which). CDR3s include the opening cysteine and the closing phenylalanine or tryptophan. The D gene is left open where the match is weak. Size is stated for part of the rows, as once, few or many counts, or as a class when the clone is expanded.

V gene,D gene,clone size,J gene,CDR3 protein,CDR3 DNA
TRBV12-3/TRBV12-4,.,few,TRBJ1-1,CASSSRGKTEAFF,TGTGCCAGCAGTAGTAGGGGGAAGACTGAAGCTTTCTTT
TRBV10-3,TRBD1,.,TRBJ1-2,CASSSTGGAGNYGYTF,TGTGCCAGCAGTTCCACAGGGGGCGCCGGGAACTATGGCTACACCTTC
TRBV7-9,TRBD2,.,TRBJ2-2,CASSLLGLAGTGELFF,TGTGCCAGCAGCTTGCTGGGACTAGCAGGTACCGGGGAGCTGTTTTTT
TRBV20-1,.,many,TRBJ1-6,CSASVGAGNSPLHF,TGCAGTGCTAGCGTTGGGGCTGGTAATTCACCCCTCCACTTT
TRBV7-3,.,.,TRBJ1-1,CASSTPSPNTEAFF,TGTGCCAGCAGCACCCCCTCCCCGAACACTGAAGCTTTCTTT
TRBV6-5,.,.,TRBJ1-1,CAISESNREAFF,TGTGCCATCAGTGAGTCGAACAGGGAAGCTTTCTTT
TRBV19,TRBD2,many,TRBJ2-7,CASSMTSGSYEQYF,TGTGCCAGTAGTATGACTAGCGGATCCTACGAGCAGTACTTC
TRBV5-1,.,many,TRBJ1-3,CASRTGYGNTIYF,TGCGCCAGCAGAACAGGTTATGGAAACACCATATATTTT
TRBV28,.,.,TRBJ2-7,CASTPGRNYEQYF,TGTGCCAGCACCCCTGGGCGCAACTACGAGCAGTACTTC
TRBV7-9,TRBD1,many,TRBJ2-7,CASSLNPGQVSSEQYF,TGTGCCAGCAGCCTAAACCCGGGACAGGTGTCGAGCGAGCAGTACTTC
TRBV20-1,TRBD2,.,TRBJ2-2,CSAREAGAHTGELFF,TGCAGTGCTAGAGAGGCGGGAGCGCACACCGGGGAGCTGTTTTTT
TRBV19,.,few,TRBJ1-5,CASTPDRTHSNQPQHF,TGTGCCAGTACCCCCGACAGGACCCATAGCAATCAGCCCCAGCATTTT
TRBV24-1,.,.,TRBJ1-5,CATSEPGWDGNQPQHF,TGTGCCACCAGTGAGCCGGGATGGGATGGCAATCAGCCCCAGCATTTT
TRBV15,TRBD1,.,TRBJ1-4,CATSPRVGQGLEKLFF,TGTGCCACCAGCCCCCGAGTGGGACAGGGGTTGGAAAAACTGTTTTTT
TRBV25-1,.,many,TRBJ1-2,CASADSLYGYTF,TGTGCCAGCGCTGACAGTCTCTATGGCTACACCTTC
TRBV25-1,TRBD1,.,TRBJ1-2,CASSAGTGRGYTF,TGTGCCAGCAGTGCAGGGACAGGTCGGGGCTACACCTTC
TRBV7-2,.,.,TRBJ2-2,CASSIPPIGNAGELFF,TGTGCCAGTAGTATCCCTCCGATAGGGAACGCCGGGGAGCTGTTTTTT
TRBV2,TRBD1,.,TRBJ1-5,CASSYLGGANQPQHF,TGTGCCAGCAGTTACTTAGGGGGCGCCAATCAGCCCCAGCATTTT
TRBV25-1,TRBD2,.,TRBJ2-7,CASSSRTSGSRRGTSYEQYF,TGTGCCAGCAGCTCCCGGACTAGCGGAAGCCGGCGGGGGACATCCTACGAGCAGTACTTC
TRBV24-1,.,many,TRBJ1-5,CATSDAYTPWPQHF,TGTGCCACCAGTGACGCCTATACACCATGGCCCCAGCATTTT
TRBV7-6,TRBD2,.,TRBJ2-5,CASSFEAGGQETQYF,TGTGCCAGCAGCTTCGAAGCGGGGGGGCAAGAGACCCAGTACTTC
TRBV15,.,many,TRBJ1-5,CATSRDFNQPQHF,TGTGCCACCAGCAGGGACTTCAATCAGCCCCAGCATTTT
TRBV7-9,TRBD1,.,TRBJ2-5,CASSTDRGYRETQYF,TGTGCCAGCAGCACCGACAGGGGGTATCGAGAGACCCAGTACTTC